This T cell receptor beta chain originates from a study of radiotherapy plus CTLA-4 blockade in lung cancer. Study as a whole: Objective responses occurred in about 18% of patients; roughly 31% had disease control.

CDR3 size: 16 residues. Trimming took 4 bases from V and 8 from J; bases not matched to a gene: 9. Germline assignment: CDR1 SGDLS and CDR2 YYNGEE. TCRdb's copy holds only in-frame clones and misses some; the assay was immunoSEQ multiplex PCR. In the table there are around 40,000 clones, 65% to 75% of which are singletons. Those with chemo-refractory metastatic non-small-cell lung cancer were treated with focal radiation combined with CTLA-4 blockade using ipilimumab. This chain connects TRBV9 to TRBJ2-1; TRBD2 agrees at 13 bases. The sequencing here drew on peripheral blood, taken from a patient treated with radiotherapy plus ipilimumab. This clonotype originated in a human donor with non-small cell lung cancer who had stable disease on radiotherapy plus ipilimumab. The CDR3 bases are TGTGCCAGCAGCCTGCGACTAGCGGGGGGCCGGGATGAGCAGTTCTTC. It encodes CASSLRLAGGRDEQFF.